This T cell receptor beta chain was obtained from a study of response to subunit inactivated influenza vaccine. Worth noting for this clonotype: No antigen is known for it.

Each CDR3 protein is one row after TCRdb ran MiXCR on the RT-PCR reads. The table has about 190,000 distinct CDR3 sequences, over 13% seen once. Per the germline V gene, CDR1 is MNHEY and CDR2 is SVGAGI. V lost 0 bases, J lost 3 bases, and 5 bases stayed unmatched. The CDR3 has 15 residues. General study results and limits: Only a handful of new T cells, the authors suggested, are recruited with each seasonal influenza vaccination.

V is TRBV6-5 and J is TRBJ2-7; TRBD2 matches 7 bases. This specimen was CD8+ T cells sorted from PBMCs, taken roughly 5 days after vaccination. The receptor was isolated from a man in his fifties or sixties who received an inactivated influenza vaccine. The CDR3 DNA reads TGTGCCAGCAGTTACTCCTCTAGCGGCTTCTACGAGCAGTACTTC. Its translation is CASSYSSSGFYEQYF.